Listed below are T cell receptor beta chains from one sample, sequenced in a study of beta chain features in type 1 diabetes. Only in-frame clones appear in the TCRdb table, and some are missing; sequencing was by immunoSEQ multiplex PCR. The data hold around 430,000 clones, with 30% observed a single time. Sequencing was carried out using naive CD4+ T cells from blood. These receptors all come from a man younger than 35 in good health. CDR3s include the opening cysteine and the closing phenylalanine or tryptophan. A D gene is named only where the DNA matches it firmly. The size entry is marked missing in some rows and otherwise reads once, few, many or a size class.

NA,TRBV30,NA,TRBJ2-4,CAWSVQGIQYF,TGTGCCTGGAGTGTACAGGGCATTCAGTACTTC
NA,TRBV19,once,TRBJ2-1,CASSISTTRTNEQFF,TGTGCCAGTAGTATATCGACTACCCGCACCAATGAGCAGTTCTTC
NA,TRBV7-2,NA,TRBJ1-1,CASSLRLAGGTEAFF,TGTGCCAGCAGCTTAAGGCTGGCGGGGGGCACTGAAGCTTTCTTT
NA,TRBV30,few,TRBJ1-4,CAWAGQFGEKLFF,TGTGCCTGGGCAGGGCAGTTCGGCGAAAAACTGTTTTTT
NA,TRBV6-5,NA,TRBJ2-5,CASSYSGTQYF,TGTGCCAGCAGTTACAGCGGGACCCAGTACTTC
TRBD2,TRBV7-2,NA,TRBJ2-3,CASSVWTSGTDTQYF,TGTGCCAGCAGCGTATGGACTAGCGGGACGGATACGCAGTATTTT
NA,TRBV2,NA,TRBJ2-5,CASSEGLYRETQYF,TGTGCCAGCAGTGAAGGACTTTATCGGGAGACCCAGTACTTC
NA,TRBV20-1,few,TRBJ2-7,CSARQTYEQYF,TGCAGTGCTAGACAGACCTACGAGCAGTACTTC
NA,TRBV1,few,TRBJ2-7,CTSSPWVGGRVCEQYF,TGCACCAGCAGCCCGTGGGTCGGCGGGAGGGTATGCGAGCAGTACTTC
TRBD1,TRBV29-1,NA,TRBJ2-1,CSVWTGGYNEQFF,TGCAGCGTCTGGACAGGGGGCTACAATGAGCAGTTCTTC
NA,TRBV11-2,few,TRBJ2-3,CASSRTDSSRSTDTQYF,TGTGCCAGCAGCCGAACGGACAGCTCGCGGAGCACAGATACGCAGTATTTT
NA,TRBV27,few,TRBJ2-5,CASSLPTSTSLGTQYF,TGTGCCAGCAGTTTGCCCACCTCGACTAGTTTGGGGACCCAGTACTTC
NA,TRBV18,NA,TRBJ2-7,CASSNSRVQSSYEQYF,TGTGCCAGCTCAAACTCGAGGGTGCAGAGCTCCTACGAGCAGTACTTC
NA,TRBV19,NA,TRBJ2-3,CASSSRGDTQYF,TGTGCCAGTAGTTCCCGGGGAGATACGCAGTATTTT
TRBD1,TRBV30,NA,TRBJ1-1,CAWSVTGGSGAFF,TGTGCCTGGAGTGTGACAGGGGGCTCAGGGGCTTTCTTT
NA,TRBV19,few,TRBJ2-1,CASSIDRGANEQFF,TGTGCCAGTAGTATTGACCGGGGTGCGAATGAGCAGTTCTTC
NA,TRBV18,NA,TRBJ2-4,CASSPPGLAKNIQYF,TGTGCCAGCTCCCCTCCCGGACTAGCCAAAAACATTCAGTACTTC
NA,TRBV9,NA,TRBJ2-5,CASSVGWRGQETQYF,TGTGCCAGCAGCGTAGGCTGGAGGGGGCAAGAGACCCAGTACTTC
NA,TRBV5-4,NA,TRBJ2-1,CASSSQAVNEQFF,TGTGCCAGCAGCTCCCAAGCGGTTAATGAGCAGTTCTTC
TRBD1,TRBV6-5,NA,TRBJ1-1,CASSYSTGGDTEAFF,TGTGCCAGCAGTTACTCGACAGGGGGTGATACTGAAGCTTTCTTT
NA,TRBV14,once,TRBJ2-1,CASSQLGSYNEQFF,TGTGCCAGCAGCCAACTGGGCTCCTACAATGAGCAGTTCTTC
NA,TRBV14,NA,TRBJ1-2,CASSPRGYGYTF,TGTGCCAGCAGCCCCAGAGGCTATGGCTACACCTTC
NA,TRBV30,few,TRBJ1-2,CAWTPDKDYGYTF,TGTGCCTGGACGCCGGACAAGGACTATGGCTACACCTTC
TRBD2,TRBV10-3,NA,TRBJ2-1,CAISESTTSGSNEQFF,TGTGCCATCAGTGAGTCGACAACTAGCGGGAGCAATGAGCAGTTCTTC
NA,TRBV20-1,few,TRBJ2-1,CSAPHWDKQFF,TGCAGTGCTCCCCACTGGGACAAGCAGTTCTTC
TRBD2,TRBV6-4,few,TRBJ2-1,CASRAGASSYNEQFF,TGTGCCAGCAGGGCGGGAGCCAGCTCCTACAATGAGCAGTTCTTC
TRBD1,TRBV5-4,NA,TRBJ1-2,CASSLVAGGNYGYTF,TGTGCCAGCAGCCTGGTAGCAGGGGGCAACTATGGCTACACCTTC
NA,TRBV7-2,NA,TRBJ2-4,CASSPSHSGKNIQYF,TGTGCCAGCAGCCCGTCCCACTCGGGCAAAAACATTCAGTACTTC
NA,TRBV7-2,few,TRBJ2-7,CASSLEVLDEQYF,TGTGCCAGCAGCTTAGAGGTTCTCGACGAGCAGTACTTC
TRBD1,TRBV4-3,NA,TRBJ2-2,CASSRGTDRVTGELFF,TGCGCCAGCAGCAGGGGTACGGACAGGGTCACCGGGGAGCTGTTTTTT
NA,TRBV5-4,NA,TRBJ2-2,CASSPWVKNTGELFF,TGTGCCAGCAGCCCTTGGGTAAAGAACACCGGGGAGCTGTTTTTT
TRBD1,TRBV14,few,TRBJ2-1,CASRQTGDNEQFF,TGTGCCAGCAGGCAGACAGGGGACAATGAGCAGTTCTTC
TRBD1,TRBV2,few,TRBJ2-7,CASGATGTGTEQYF,TGTGCCAGCGGGGCTACCGGGACAGGGACCGAGCAGTACTTC
TRBD2,TRBV6-1,NA,TRBJ2-1,CPHLAGGNEQFF,TGTCCTCATCTAGCGGGAGGCAATGAGCAGTTCTTC
NA,TRBV30,few,TRBJ1-2,CAWASGRDYGYTF,TGTGCCTGGGCCAGCGGGCGCGATTATGGCTACACCTTC
NA,TRBV28,NA,TRBJ2-1,CASRPTPTTRGYNEQFF,TGTGCCAGCAGACCAACCCCGACGACTAGGGGGTACAATGAGCAGTTCTTC
TRBD1,TRBV28,NA,TRBJ2-1,CASSYLDRGNEQFF,TGTGCCAGCAGTTACCTGGACAGGGGGAATGAGCAGTTCTTC
TRBD1,TRBV19,few,TRBJ2-1,CASSIDQRTGYNEQFF,TGTGCCAGTAGTATAGATCAAAGGACAGGCTACAATGAGCAGTTCTTC
TRBD2,TRBV10-3,NA,TRBJ2-3,CAISETSGRTDTQYF,TGTGCCATCAGTGAGACTAGCGGGAGAACAGATACGCAGTATTTT
NA,TRBV7-6,NA,TRBJ1-2,CASSLEADNYGYTF,TGTGCCAGCAGCTTAGAAGCAGATAACTATGGCTACACCTTC
NA,TRBV7-9,NA,TRBJ2-7,CASSRDGSGGEQYF,TGTGCCAGCAGCCGGGACGGATCCGGGGGAGAGCAGTACTTC
TRBD2,TRBV19,few,TRBJ2-1,CASSRPVSSGEQFF,TGTGCCAGTAGTAGGCCAGTCTCTAGCGGTGAGCAGTTCTTC
NA,TRBV4-3,few,TRBJ2-1,CASSQHRDFHNEQFF,TGCGCCAGCAGCCAACACCGGGACTTCCACAATGAGCAGTTCTTC
NA,TRBV29-1,few,TRBJ2-2,CSADLTGYTGELFF,TGCAGCGCTGACCTGACAGGTTACACCGGGGAGCTGTTTTTT
TRBD1,TRBV9,NA,TRBJ2-1,CASLPIPGTGRYNEQFF,TGTGCCAGCCTACCAATTCCCGGGACAGGACGTTACAATGAGCAGTTCTTC
NA,TRBV7-8,NA,TRBJ2-7,CATEKGGSSYEQYF,TGTGCCACCGAGAAGGGAGGTAGCTCCTACGAGCAGTACTTC
NA,TRBV2,NA,TRBJ2-7,CASRMLGRGTYEQYF,TGTGCCAGCAGGATGCTGGGGCGGGGAACCTACGAGCAGTACTTC
NA,TRBV6-5,few,TRBJ1-2,CASSYSMVTNYGYTF,TGTGCCAGCAGTTACTCGATGGTCACTAACTATGGCTACACCTTC
TRBD1,TRBV30,NA,TRBJ1-2,CAWREPTGTDSNYGYTF,TGTGCCTGGAGGGAACCCACCGGGACAGATTCTAACTATGGCTACACCTTC
NA,TRBV5-1,few,TRBJ2-4,CASSAQEGAKNIQYF,TGCGCCAGCAGCGCGCAGGAGGGGGCTAAAAACATTCAGTACTTC
NA,TRBV4-2,NA,TRBJ2-7,CASSQEFSGRSSYEQYF,TGTGCCAGCAGCCAAGAGTTCTCCGGTCGGAGCTCCTACGAGCAGTACTTC
NA,TRBV7-8,NA,TRBJ1-1,CASSQGQRNTEAFF,TGTGCCAGCAGCCAAGGACAGAGGAACACTGAAGCTTTCTTT
TRBD1,TRBV4-2,few,TRBJ2-7,CASRLTGGSYEQYF,TGTGCCAGCAGGCTTACAGGGGGCTCCTACGAGCAGTACTTC
NA,TRBV5-1,NA,TRBJ1-5,CASSLQGLGNQPQHF,TGCGCCAGCAGCTTGCAGGGTCTTGGCAATCAGCCCCAGCATTTT